This T cell receptor beta chain was captured in a study of regulatory T cells in long-lasting Graves disease. The study's findings and limits: Persistent patients shared some 2,500 public clonotypes among themselves. Newly diagnosed patients shared fewer, at about a thousand. It was in persistent disease that TRBV28, TRBJ1-2 and TRBJ2-5 were favored.

Time point reported: newly diagnosed GD, antithyroid drugs for less than 3 months. From PBMCs, RNA was extracted and then used to make the TCR library. Comments on this clonotype: As yet, its antigen is unknown.

The TCR beta library used iRepertoire HTBI primers with Arm-PCR amplification of CDR3. TCRdb reprocessed the multiplex PCR reads via MiXCR and lists one record per CDR3 protein. The sample gives just over 600,000 distinct CDR3 sequences, approximately 15% of which show up once; 15% to 20% is in the top ten. The germline gives CDR1 SGHRS, CDR2 YFSETQ. The CDR3 covers 16 residues. Trimming took 0 bases from V and 4 from J; bases not matched to a gene: 6. The same data also went into a second study, on T cells in Graves' hyperthyroidism and ophthalmopathy.

The V call is TRBV5-1, the J call TRBJ1-3; 8 bases are a match to TRBD1. This sequence originates from a woman aged 25 to 39 with Graves disease. Sequences were derived from peripheral blood mononuclear cells (PBMCs), sampled at new diagnosis, from a patient treated with antithyroid drugs. This CDR3 reads CASSLGTGTKGNTIYF. The CDR3 coding sequence is TGCGCCAGCAGCTTGGGGACAGGGACGAAAGGAAACACCATATATTTT.